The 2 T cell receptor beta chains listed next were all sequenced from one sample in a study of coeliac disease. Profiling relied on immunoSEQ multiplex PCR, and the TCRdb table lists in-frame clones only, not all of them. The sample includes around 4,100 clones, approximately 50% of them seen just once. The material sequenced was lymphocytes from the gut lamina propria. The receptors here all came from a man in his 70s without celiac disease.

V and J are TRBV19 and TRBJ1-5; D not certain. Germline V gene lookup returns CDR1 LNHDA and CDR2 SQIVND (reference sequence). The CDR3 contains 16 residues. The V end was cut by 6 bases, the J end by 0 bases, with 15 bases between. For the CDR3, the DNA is TGTGCCAGTAGCTTCCGAGAAGCTCGTAGCAATCAGCCCCAGCATTTT. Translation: CASSFREARSNQPQHF.

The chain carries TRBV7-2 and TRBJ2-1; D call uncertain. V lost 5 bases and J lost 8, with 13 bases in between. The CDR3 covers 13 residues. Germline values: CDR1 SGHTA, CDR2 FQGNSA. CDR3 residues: CASSAIKSYEQFF. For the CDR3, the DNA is TGTGCCAGCAGCGCGATCAAGAGCTATGAGCAGTTCTTC.